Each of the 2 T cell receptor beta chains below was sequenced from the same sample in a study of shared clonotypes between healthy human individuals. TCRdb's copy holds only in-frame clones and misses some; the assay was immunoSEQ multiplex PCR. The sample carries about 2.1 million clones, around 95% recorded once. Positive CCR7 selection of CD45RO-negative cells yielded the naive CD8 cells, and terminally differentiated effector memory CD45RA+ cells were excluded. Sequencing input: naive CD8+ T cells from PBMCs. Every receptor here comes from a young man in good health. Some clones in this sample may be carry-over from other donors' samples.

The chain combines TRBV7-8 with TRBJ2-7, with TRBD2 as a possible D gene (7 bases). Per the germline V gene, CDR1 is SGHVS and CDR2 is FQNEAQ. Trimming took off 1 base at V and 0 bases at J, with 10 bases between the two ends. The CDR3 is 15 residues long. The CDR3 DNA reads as TGTGCCAGCAGCTTAGGTGGGGGGGCCTCCTACGAGCAGTACTTC. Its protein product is CASSLGGGASYEQYF.

CDR3 nucleotide sequence: TGCAGTGCCAGGATGGAGGGCCAGTTCTTC. Translating gives CSARMEGQFF. J is TRBJ2-1 and V is TRBV20-1, with a possible D match to TRBD2 (6 bases). Germline loops: CDR1 DFQATT, CDR2 SNEGSKA (reference sequence). Between the trimmed V and J ends, which lost 6 bases and 13 bases, there was a span of 13 bases. The CDR3 is 10 amino acids.